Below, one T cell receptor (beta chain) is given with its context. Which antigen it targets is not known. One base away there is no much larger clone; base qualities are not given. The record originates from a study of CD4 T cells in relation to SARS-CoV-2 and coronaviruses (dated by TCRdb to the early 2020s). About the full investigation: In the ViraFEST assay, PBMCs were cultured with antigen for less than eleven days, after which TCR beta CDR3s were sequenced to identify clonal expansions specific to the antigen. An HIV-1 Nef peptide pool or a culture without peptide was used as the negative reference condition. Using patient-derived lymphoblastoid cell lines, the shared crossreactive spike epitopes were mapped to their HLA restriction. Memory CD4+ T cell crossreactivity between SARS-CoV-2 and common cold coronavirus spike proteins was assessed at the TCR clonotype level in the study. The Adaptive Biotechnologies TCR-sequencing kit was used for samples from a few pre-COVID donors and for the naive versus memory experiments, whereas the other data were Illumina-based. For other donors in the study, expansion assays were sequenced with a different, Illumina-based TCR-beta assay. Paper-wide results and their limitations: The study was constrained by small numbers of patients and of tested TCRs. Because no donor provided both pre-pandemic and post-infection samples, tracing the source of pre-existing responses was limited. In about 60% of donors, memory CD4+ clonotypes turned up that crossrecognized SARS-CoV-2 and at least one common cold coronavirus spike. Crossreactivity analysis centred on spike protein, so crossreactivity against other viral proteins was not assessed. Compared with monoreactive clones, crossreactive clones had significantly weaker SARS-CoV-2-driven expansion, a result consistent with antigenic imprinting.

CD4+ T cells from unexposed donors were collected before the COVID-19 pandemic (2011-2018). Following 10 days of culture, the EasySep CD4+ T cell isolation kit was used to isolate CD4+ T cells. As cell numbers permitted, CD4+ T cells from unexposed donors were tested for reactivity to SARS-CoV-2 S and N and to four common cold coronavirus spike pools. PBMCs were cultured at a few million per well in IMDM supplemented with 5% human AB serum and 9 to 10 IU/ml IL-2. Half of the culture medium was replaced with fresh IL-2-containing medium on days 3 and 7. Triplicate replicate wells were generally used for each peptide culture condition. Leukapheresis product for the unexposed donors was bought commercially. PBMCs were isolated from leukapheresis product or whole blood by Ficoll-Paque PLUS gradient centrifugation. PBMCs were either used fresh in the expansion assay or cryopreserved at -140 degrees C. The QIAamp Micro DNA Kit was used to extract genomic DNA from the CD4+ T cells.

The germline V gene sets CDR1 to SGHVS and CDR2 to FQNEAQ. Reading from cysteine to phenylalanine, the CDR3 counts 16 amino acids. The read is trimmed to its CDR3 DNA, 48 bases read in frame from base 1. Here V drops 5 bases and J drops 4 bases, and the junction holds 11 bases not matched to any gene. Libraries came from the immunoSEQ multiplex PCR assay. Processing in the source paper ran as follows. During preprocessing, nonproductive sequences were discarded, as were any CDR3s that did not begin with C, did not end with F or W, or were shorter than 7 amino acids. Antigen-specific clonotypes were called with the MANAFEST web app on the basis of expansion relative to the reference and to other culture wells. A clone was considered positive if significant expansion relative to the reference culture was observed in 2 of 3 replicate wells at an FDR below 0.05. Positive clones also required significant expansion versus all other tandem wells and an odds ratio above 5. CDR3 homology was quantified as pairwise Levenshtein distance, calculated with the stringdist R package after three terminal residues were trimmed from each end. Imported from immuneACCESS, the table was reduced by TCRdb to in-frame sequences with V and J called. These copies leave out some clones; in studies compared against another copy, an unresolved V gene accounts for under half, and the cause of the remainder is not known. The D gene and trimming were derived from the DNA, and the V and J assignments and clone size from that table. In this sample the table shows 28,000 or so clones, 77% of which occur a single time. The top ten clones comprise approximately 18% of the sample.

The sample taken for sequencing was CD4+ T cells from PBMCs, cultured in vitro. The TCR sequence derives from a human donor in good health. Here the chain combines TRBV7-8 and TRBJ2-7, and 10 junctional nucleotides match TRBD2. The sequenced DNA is TGTGCCAGCAGCCACCGGAGGCTAGCGGGAGTTTACGAGCAGTACTTC. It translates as CASSHRRLAGVYEQYF.